The text below deals with one T cell receptor (beta chain). Its antigen remains unidentified. Base qualities are not recorded, but no much larger clone differs from it by a single base. Each collaborating institution followed its own protocols to collect whole blood in K2EDTA tubes. For TCRbeta analysis, collaborators shipped samples in one of three forms: frozen whole blood, isolated PBMCs, or DNA extracted from either of those sample types. This sample is drawn from a study of blood T cell repertoires in COVID-19 (dated by TCRdb to 2020 to 2022). General notes on the study: The collaborator samples originated in the United States, Italy and Spain and spanned the acute and convalescent phases of COVID-19. HLA class I and class II types, where available, came from metadata supplied by the sample provider rather than from assay-based typing. The prospective study material was composed of cDNA or gDNA derived from T cells, B-cell-depleted T cells, or PBMCs. Deeply sampled blood TCRbeta repertoires from subjects exposed to, actively infected with, or recovered from COVID-19 were included in the dataset. Samples were obtained from the ongoing ImmuneRACE study (first 160 participants) and from over a thousand subjects provided by 6 global collaborators. Nearly every sample came with metadata listing a de-identified subject ID, COVID-19 status, age in years and sex. A freely available public database, intended as a resource for researchers studying the immune response to SARS-CoV-2, is where the repertoires were released.

CDR1 and CDR2 were assigned from the germline V gene as SGHRS and YFSETQ. Trimming takes 0 bases from V and 9 bases from J, and the germline ends sit 13 bases apart. Spanning cysteine to phenylalanine, the CDR3 consists of 15 amino acids. This entry keeps only the CDR3 DNA: 45 bases, framed from base 1. What the authors observed across the whole study: The amount of clinical and demographic metadata varied by source and participant and was provided uncurated.

The immunoSEQ Assay, a bias-controlled multiplex PCR, was used to amplify TCRbeta CDR3 regions from genomic DNA. The paper's processing steps were these. The number of nucleated cells in each sample was estimated from the amplification of reference gene primers within the assay. To quantify the absolute abundance of each unique TCRbeta CDR3 rearrangement, sequence reads were collapsed and filtered. For each sample, productive Simpson clonality was calculated by taking the square root of Simpson's diversity index across productive rearrangements. TCRdb retrieved this table from immuneACCESS and kept in-frame rearrangements only. Not all clones are present; in checked studies, unresolved V genes account for under half, and no reason is known for the remainder. V and J calls and clone size come straight from that table; D and trimming were deduced from the DNA. The sample table contains 75,000 to 95,000 clones; only one count was recorded for around 90% of them. The ten largest clonotypes hold roughly 6% of the sample.

Recombination joined TRBV5-1 with TRBJ1-6; a tentative D match to TRBD1 spans 6 bases. This clonotype originated in a man aged 50 or older with active COVID-19. Sequenced: peripheral blood. In nucleotide form, the sequence is TGCGCCAGCAGCTTGGTCGCACAGGGAACTTCACCCCTCCACTTT. This encodes CASSLVAQGTSPLHF.